This T cell receptor beta chain is from a study of blood T cell repertoires in COVID-19. Original analysis: Using reference gene primer amplification, nucleated cell counts were estimated. The data were produced by immunoSEQ multiplex PCR, yet TCRdb's version contains in-frame clones alone and is incomplete. V and J calls and clone size come straight from that table; D and trimming were deduced from the DNA. The profile shows 150,000 or so clones, roughly nine tenths of them singletons. This CDR3 is built from 15 residues. Trimming pared 5 bases from V and 3 bases from J, leaving 13 bases between. Germline CDR1 LGHDT, CDR2 YNNKEL (reference sequence).

This receptor was identified in a middle-aged man with acute or convalescent COVID-19. This chain links TRBV3-1 (or the pseudogene TRBV3-2) with TRBJ2-2; D is perhaps TRBD2 (5 bases). Sequenced material: peripheral blood. CDR3 coding DNA: TGTGCCAGCAGCAAGGGAGACACCTACACCGGGGAGCTGTTTTTT. Its translation: CASSKGDTYTGELFF.